The clone carrying this TCR beta chain came up a few times. Its antigen is not known. The data derive from a study of cytomegalovirus exposure and HLA in healthy donors. Overall study context: A data release that came early held 80 million or so unique TCRs from HLA-typed donors. Findings and limits, study-wide: Owing to their indistinguishability, certain V segments, notably TRBV6-2 and TRBV6-3, were excluded. Rarity characterized most TCR sequences, yet some public TCRs appeared in many donors. Segments of the TCR beta V type were, in most cases, productive about 90% or about 30% of the time in an earlier analysis.

Per the germline V gene, CDR1 is SGHRS and CDR2 is YFSETQ. V lost 0 bases, J lost 2 bases, and 7 bases stayed unmatched. The length of the CDR3 is 17 residues. Amplification used 60 Vbeta primers and 13 Jbeta primers. Produced via immunoSEQ multiplex PCR; TCRdb's table is partial and in-frame only. Altogether about 130,000 clones are present, around 84% being singletons, with the ten largest covering around 3%. Specimen: PBMCs. The chain joins TRBV5-1 to TRBJ2-7, with TRBD2 matching over 11 bases. This clonotype was obtained from a woman younger than 30 in good health and CMV-seropositive. CDR3 amino acids: CASSLVPSGGSTYEQYF. The CDR3 DNA reads as TGCGCCAGCAGCTTGGTTCCTAGCGGGGGGTCAACCTACGAGCAGTACTTC.